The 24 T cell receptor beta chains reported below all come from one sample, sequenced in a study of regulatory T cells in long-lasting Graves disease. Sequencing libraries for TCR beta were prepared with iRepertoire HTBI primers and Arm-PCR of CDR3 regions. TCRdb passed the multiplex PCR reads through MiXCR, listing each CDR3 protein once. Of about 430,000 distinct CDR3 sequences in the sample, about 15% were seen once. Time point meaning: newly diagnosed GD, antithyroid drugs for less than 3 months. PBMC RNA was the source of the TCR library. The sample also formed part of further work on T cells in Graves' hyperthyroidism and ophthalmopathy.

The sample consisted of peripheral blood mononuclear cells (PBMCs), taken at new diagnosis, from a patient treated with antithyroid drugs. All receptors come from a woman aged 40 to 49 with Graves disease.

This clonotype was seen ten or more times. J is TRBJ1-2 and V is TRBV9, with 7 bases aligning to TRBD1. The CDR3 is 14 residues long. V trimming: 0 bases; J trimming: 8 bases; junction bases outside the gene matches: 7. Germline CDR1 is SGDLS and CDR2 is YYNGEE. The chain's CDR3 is CASSVGTGQNGYTF. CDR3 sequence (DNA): TGTGCCAGCAGCGTAGGAACGGGACAGAACGGCTACACCTTC.

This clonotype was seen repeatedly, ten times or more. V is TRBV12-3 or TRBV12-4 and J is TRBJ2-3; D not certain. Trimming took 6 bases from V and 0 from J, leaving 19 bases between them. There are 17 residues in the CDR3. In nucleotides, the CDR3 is TGTGCCAGCAGCTTCCCTTTAGGAGCCCTAAGCACAGATACGCAGTATTTT. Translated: CASSFPLGALSTDTQYF.

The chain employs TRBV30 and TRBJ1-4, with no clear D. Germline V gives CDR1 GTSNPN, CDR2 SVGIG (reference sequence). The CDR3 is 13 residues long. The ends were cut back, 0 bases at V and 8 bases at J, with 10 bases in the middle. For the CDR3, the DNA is TGTGCCTGGAGTGTACTTCTTAAGGAAAAACTGTTTTTT. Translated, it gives CAWSVLLKEKLFF.

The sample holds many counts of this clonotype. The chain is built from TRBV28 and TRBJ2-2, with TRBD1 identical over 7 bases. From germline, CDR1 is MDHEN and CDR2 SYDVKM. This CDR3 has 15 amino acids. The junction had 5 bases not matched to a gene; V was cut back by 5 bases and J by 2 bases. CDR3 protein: CASSGTAQNTGELFF. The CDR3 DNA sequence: TGTGCCAGCAGTGGGACAGCCCAAAACACCGGGGAGCTGTTTTTT.

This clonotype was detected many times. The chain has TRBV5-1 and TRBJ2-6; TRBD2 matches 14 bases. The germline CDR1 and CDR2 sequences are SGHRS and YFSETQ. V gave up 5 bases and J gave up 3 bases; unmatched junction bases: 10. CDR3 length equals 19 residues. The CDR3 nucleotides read TGCGCCAGCAGGCCATGGGGACTAGCGGGAGAAAATGGGGCCAACGTCCTGACTTTC. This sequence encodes CASRPWGLAGENGANVLTF.

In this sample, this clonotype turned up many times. CDR3 sequence: CASSEVSLYNEQFF. The CDR3 DNA reads TGCGCCAGCAGTGAAGTTAGCCTCTACAATGAGCAGTTCTTC. The J gene is TRBJ2-1, the V gene TRBV10-2; unclear D gene. This CDR3 has 14 amino acids. Germline assignment: CDR1 WSHSY and CDR2 SAAADI. Trimming pared 3 bases from V and 3 bases from J, leaving 9 bases between.

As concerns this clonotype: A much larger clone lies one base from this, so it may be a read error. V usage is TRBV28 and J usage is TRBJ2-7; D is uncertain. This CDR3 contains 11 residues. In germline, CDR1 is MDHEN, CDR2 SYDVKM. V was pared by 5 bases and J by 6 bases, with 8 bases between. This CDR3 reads CASSDAREQYF. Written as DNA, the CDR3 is TGTGCCAGCAGTGATGCGCGCGAGCAGTACTTC.

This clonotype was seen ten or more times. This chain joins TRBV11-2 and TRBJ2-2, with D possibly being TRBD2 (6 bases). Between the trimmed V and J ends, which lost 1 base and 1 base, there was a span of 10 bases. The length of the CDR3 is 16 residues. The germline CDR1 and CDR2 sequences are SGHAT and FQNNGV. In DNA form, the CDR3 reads TGTGCCAGCAGCTTAGTGGGAGGTTGGAACACCGGGGAGCTGTTTTTT. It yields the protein CASSLVGGWNTGELFF.

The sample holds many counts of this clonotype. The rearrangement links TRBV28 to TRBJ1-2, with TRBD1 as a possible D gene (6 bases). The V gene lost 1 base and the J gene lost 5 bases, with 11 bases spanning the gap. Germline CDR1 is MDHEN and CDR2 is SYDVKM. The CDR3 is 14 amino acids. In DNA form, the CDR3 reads TGTGCCAGCAGTTTATCCCAGGGGAGGTATGGCTACACCTTC. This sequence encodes CASSLSQGRYGYTF.

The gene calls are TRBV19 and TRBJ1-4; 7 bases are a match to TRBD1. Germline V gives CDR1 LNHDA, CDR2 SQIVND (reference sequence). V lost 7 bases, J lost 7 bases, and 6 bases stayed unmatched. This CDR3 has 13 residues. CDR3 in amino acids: CASKWKGAEKLFF. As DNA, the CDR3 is TGTGCCAGTAAGTGGAAGGGGGCTGAAAAACTGTTTTTT. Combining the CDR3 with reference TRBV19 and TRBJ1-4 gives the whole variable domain DGGITQSPKYLFRKEGQNVTLSCEQNLNHDAMYWYRQDPGQGLRLIYYSQIVNDFQKGDIAEGYSVSREKKESFPLTVTSAQKNPTAFYLCASKWKGAEKLFFGSGTQLSVL.

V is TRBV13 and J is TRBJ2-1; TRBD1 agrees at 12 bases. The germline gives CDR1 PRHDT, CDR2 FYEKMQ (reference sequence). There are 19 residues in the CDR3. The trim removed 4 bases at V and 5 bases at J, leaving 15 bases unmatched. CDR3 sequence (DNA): TGTGCCAGCAGCTCATGGGGACAGGGGGCTGGCGGTACTCACAATGAGCAGTTCTTC. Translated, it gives CASSSWGQGAGGTHNEQFF.

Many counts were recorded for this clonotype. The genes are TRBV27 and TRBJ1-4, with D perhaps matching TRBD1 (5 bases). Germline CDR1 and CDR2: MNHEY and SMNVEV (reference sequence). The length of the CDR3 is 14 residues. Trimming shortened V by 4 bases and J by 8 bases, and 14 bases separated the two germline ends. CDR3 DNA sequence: TGTGCCAGCAGTTCCGGCTCAGGGAGAGAAAAACTGTTTTTT. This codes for CASSSGSGREKLFF.

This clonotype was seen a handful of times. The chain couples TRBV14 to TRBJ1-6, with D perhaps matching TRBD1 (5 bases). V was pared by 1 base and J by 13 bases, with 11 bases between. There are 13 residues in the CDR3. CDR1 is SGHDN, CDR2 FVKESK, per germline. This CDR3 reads CASSQAVGVPLHF. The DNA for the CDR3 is TGTGCCAGCAGCCAAGCGGTAGGGGTCCCCCTCCACTTT.

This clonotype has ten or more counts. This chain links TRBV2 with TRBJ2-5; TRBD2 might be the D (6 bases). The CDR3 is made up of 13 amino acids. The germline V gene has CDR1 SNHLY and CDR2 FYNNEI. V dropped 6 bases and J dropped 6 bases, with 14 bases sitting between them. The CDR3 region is CASREGPSKTQYF. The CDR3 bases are TGTGCCAGCAGGGAGGGACCGAGCAAGACCCAGTACTTC. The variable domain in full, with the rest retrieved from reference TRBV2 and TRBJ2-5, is EPEVTQTPSHQVTQMGQEVILRCVPISNHLYFYWYRQILGQKVEFLVSFYNNEISEKSEIFDDQFSVERPDGSNFTLKIRSTKLEDSAMYFCASREGPSKTQYFGPGTRLLVL.

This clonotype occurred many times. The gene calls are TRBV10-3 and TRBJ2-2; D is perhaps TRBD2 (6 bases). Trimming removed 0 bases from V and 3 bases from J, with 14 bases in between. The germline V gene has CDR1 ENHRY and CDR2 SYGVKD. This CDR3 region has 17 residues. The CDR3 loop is CAISESTRGRYTGELFF. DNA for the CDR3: TGTGCCATCAGTGAGTCGACTCGAGGGAGGTACACCGGGGAGCTGTTTTTT.

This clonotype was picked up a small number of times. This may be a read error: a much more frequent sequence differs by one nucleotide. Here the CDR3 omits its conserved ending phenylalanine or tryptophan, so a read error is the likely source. In nucleotides, the CDR3 is TGTGCCAGCAGCTTAGATTGGGACAGGGAGTACAATGAGCAGTTCCTC. As protein: CASSLDWDREYNEQFL. This chain connects TRBV11-3 to TRBJ2-5; 9 bases line up with TRBD1. The J call is uncertain, as TRBJ2-1 better fits the DNA end. This CDR3 has 16 residues. The germline gives CDR1 SGHNT, CDR2 YENEEA.

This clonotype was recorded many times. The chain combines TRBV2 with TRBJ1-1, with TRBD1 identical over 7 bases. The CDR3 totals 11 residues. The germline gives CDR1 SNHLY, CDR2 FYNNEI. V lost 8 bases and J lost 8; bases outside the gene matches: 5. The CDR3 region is CASQGQPEAFF. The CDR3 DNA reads TGTGCCAGCCAGGGACAGCCGGAAGCTTTCTTT.

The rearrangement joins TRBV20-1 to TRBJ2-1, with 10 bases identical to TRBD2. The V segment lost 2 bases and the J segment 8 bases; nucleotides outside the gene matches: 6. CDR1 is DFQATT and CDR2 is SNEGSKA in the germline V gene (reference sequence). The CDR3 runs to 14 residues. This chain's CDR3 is CSARPGLAWDEQFF. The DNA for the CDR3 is TGCAGTGCTAGACCGGGACTAGCGTGGGATGAGCAGTTCTTC.

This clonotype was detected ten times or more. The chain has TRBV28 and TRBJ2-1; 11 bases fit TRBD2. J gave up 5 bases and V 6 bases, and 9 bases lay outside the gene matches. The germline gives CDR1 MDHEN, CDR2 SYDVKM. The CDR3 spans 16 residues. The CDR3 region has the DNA TGTGCCAGCAGAACCCCTGGGACTAGCGGAGACAATGAGCAGTTCTTC. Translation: CASRTPGTSGDNEQFF. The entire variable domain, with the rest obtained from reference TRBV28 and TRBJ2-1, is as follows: DVKVTQSSRYLVKRTGEKVFLECVQDMDHENMFWYRQDPGLGLRLIYFSYDVKMKEKGDIPEGYSVSREKKERFSLILESASTNQTSMYLCASRTPGTSGDNEQFFGPGTRLTVL.

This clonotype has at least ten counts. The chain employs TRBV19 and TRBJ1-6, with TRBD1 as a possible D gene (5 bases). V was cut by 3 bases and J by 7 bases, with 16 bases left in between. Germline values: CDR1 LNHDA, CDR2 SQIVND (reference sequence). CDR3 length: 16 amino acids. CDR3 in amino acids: CASSMGLGAENSPLHF. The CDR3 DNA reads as TGTGCCAGTAGTATGGGCCTTGGGGCGGAGAATTCACCCCTCCACTTT.

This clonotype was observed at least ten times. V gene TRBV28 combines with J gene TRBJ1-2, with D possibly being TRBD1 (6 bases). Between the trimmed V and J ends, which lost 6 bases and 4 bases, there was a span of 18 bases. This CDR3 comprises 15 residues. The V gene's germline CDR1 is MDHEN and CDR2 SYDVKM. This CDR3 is CASSPYGRGVYGYTF. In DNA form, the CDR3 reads TGTGCCAGCAGCCCCTATGGCAGGGGCGTCTATGGCTACACCTTC.

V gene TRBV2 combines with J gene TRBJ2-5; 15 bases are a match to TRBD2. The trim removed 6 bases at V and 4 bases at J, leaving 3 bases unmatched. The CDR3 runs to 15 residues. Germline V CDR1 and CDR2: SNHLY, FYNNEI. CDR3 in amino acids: CASSGLAGGLETQYF. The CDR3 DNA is TGTGCCAGCAGCGGACTAGCGGGAGGGCTAGAGACCCAGTACTTC.

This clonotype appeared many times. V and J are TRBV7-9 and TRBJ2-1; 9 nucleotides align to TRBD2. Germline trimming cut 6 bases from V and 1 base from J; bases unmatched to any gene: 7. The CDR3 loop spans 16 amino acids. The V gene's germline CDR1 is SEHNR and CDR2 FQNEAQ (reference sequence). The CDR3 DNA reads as TGTGCCAGCAGAAAAGGGACTAGCAGTTCCTACAATGAGCAGTTCTTC. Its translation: CASRKGTSSSYNEQFF.

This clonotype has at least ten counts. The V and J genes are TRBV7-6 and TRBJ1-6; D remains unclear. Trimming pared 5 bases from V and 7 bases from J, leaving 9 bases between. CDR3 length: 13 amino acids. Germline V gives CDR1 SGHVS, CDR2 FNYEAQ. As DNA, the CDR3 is TGTGCCAGCAGCACTAGCGGGAATTCACCCCTCCACTTT. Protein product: CASSTSGNSPLHF.